Below, one TCR beta chain is given with its context. HIV-negative, healthy adults without recent acute infections or vaccinations were the donors. These data come from a study of shared clonotypes between healthy human individuals. Here immunoSEQ multiplex PCR was the method, and the copy in TCRdb shows in-frame clones only, minus some. The sample has over 950,000 clones; 70% to 85% are singletons. The specimen was memory CD4+ T cells from PBMCs. Subset described: CD45RA-negative fraction. This TCR came from a man in his late teens or twenties in good health. Some clones in this sample may be carry-over from other donors' samples.

Written as DNA, the CDR3 is TGCGCCAGCAGCGGACCTGCGACAGGGGGAGGAACCCAGTACTTC. Translated, it gives CASSGPATGGGTQYF. V gene TRBV5-1 combines with J gene TRBJ2-5; 9 bases are shared with TRBD1. The junction had 12 bases not matched to a gene; V was cut back by 4 bases and J by 8 bases. The CDR3 is 15 residues long. In germline, CDR1 is SGHRS, CDR2 YFSETQ.